A single sample gave rise to the 24 T cell receptor beta chains below, sequenced in a study of shared clonotypes between healthy human individuals. Data came from immunoSEQ multiplex PCR; TCRdb stores just in-frame clones and leaves some out. The data show 450,000 to 550,000 clones, with more than 65% seen just once and roughly 13% held by the top ten. The material sequenced was PBMCs. These TCRs come from a woman between 35 and 50 years old in good health. Some clones in this sample may be carry-over from other donors' samples.

The rearrangement uses TRBV29-1 and TRBJ2-3, with no clear D. Germline assignment: CDR1 SQVTM and CDR2 ANQGSEA. The ends were cut back, 0 bases at V and 4 bases at J, with 5 bases in the middle. The CDR3 contains 12 residues. The CDR3 nucleotides are TGCAGCGTTGAAGATGGGGCAGATACGCAGTATTTT. This codes for CSVEDGADTQYF.

The genes are TRBV27 and TRBJ2-1, with TRBD2 identical over 10 bases. V dropped 5 bases and J dropped 6; count of bases not matched to a gene: 7. The CDR3 extends over 15 amino acids. Germline loops: CDR1 MNHEY, CDR2 SMNVEV (reference sequence). The CDR3 DNA sequence: TGTGCCAGCAGTCTCCTAGCGGGAGAATTCAATGAGCAGTTCTTC. As protein: CASSLLAGEFNEQFF.

The chain uses TRBV4-1 and TRBJ2-5; TRBD1 agrees at 9 bases. Matching the DNA end better, TRBJ2-7 makes the J call doubtful. The CDR3 contains 15 residues. Germline-derived CDR1 and CDR2 are MGHRA and YSYEKL. CDR3 sequence (DNA): TGCGCCAGCAGCCAAGCGCGGGACAGGGACTACGAGCAGTACTTC. Its translation is CASSQARDRDYEQYF.

The V call is TRBV6-5, the J call TRBJ2-5; no firm D call. The J call is doubtful: the DNA matches TRBJ2-7 better. CDR1 is MNHEY, CDR2 SVGAGI, per germline. This CDR3 spans 12 amino acids. CDR3 protein: CASAQSSYEQYF. CDR3 sequence (DNA): TGTGCCAGTGCACAGAGCTCCTACGAGCAGTACTTC.

Regarding this clone: Other DNA sequences of this sample code for an identical CDR3. The genes are TRBV7-9 and TRBJ2-7; perhaps TRBD1 as D (6 bases). The germline V gene encodes CDR1 SEHNR and CDR2 FQNEAQ (reference sequence). Trimming took 5 bases from V and 3 from J, leaving 8 bases between them. The CDR3 loop spans 12 amino acids. CDR3 coding DNA: TGTGCCAGCAGCCAGACAGGCTACGAGCAGTACTTC. Translated, it gives CASSQTGYEQYF.

The chain employs TRBV5-8 and TRBJ1-1, with a tentative D call TRBD1 (5 bases). The germline V gene encodes CDR1 SGHTS and CDR2 YDEGEE. The CDR3 runs to 14 residues. Trimming stripped 2 bases from V and 0 bases from J, with 8 bases between. The CDR3 DNA sequence: TGTGCCAGCAGCTTATACAGGATGAACACTGAAGCTTTCTTT. It codes for CASSLYRMNTEAFF.

This sequence joins TRBV29-1 and TRBJ1-2; D gene uncertain. The germline gives CDR1 SQVTM, CDR2 ANQGSEA. Trimming took 8 bases from V and 1 from J, leaving 11 bases between them. This CDR3 region has 12 residues. The chain's CDR3 is CSFVSVNYGYTF. The CDR3 DNA sequence: TGCAGCTTTGTGTCCGTTAACTATGGCTACACCTTC.

A note on this clone: This sample includes further DNA sequences coding for the same CDR3. V usage is TRBV18 and J usage is TRBJ1-5; 10 nucleotides match TRBD1. This CDR3 is built from 15 residues. With V trimmed by 3 bases and J by 4 bases, 3 bases remained unmatched. The V gene's germline CDR1 is KGHSH and CDR2 LQKENI. The CDR3 DNA reads TGTGCCAGCTCACCCGGACAGGGGGGAAATCAGCCCCAGCATTTT. Encoded protein: CASSPGQGGNQPQHF.

The rearrangement links TRBV2 to TRBJ2-3; 7 positions match TRBD2. Germline lookup yields CDR1 SNHLY and CDR2 FYNNEI. CDR3 length: 15 amino acids. V shed 5 bases and J 2 bases; nucleotides not matched to a gene: 7. CDR3: CASSPREVITDTQYF. The CDR3 DNA is TGTGCCAGCAGTCCCCGGGAGGTCATCACAGATACGCAGTATTTT.

The chain carries TRBV28 and TRBJ1-1, with no clear D. The CDR3 has 12 residues. Germline assignment: CDR1 MDHEN and CDR2 SYDVKM. V shed 1 base and J shed 7 bases, with 7 bases lying between them. The CDR3 protein is CASSLSRFEAFF. The CDR3, as DNA: TGTGCCAGCAGTTTATCCCGATTTGAAGCTTTCTTT.

V usage is TRBV6-5 and J usage is TRBJ2-2, with 9 bases identical to TRBD1. This CDR3 contains 15 residues. The V gene end was trimmed by 5 bases and the J gene end by 7 bases; junction bases not matched to a gene: 8. Germline V CDR1 and CDR2: MNHEY, SVGAGI. CDR3 nucleotides: TGTGCCAGCAGTCGTCGGGACAGGGTTGTCGGGGAGCTGTTTTTT. It specifies CASSRRDRVVGELFF.

The V and J genes are TRBV28 and TRBJ2-7, with D tentatively TRBD1 (5 bases). Germline CDR1 and CDR2: MDHEN and SYDVKM. The ends were cut back, 5 bases at V and 5 bases at J, with 13 bases in the middle. The CDR3 consists of 13 residues. CDR3 DNA sequence: TGTGCCAGCAGTGCTGCAGGGATTCACGAGCAGTACTTC. This encodes CASSAAGIHEQYF. Full variable domain (missing parts from reference TRBV28 and TRBJ2-7): DVKVTQSSRYLVKRTGEKVFLECVQDMDHENMFWYRQDPGLGLRLIYFSYDVKMKEKGDIPEGYSVSREKKERFSLILESASTNQTSMYLCASSAAGIHEQYFGPGTRLTVT.

V and J are TRBV7-2 and TRBJ1-5, with D maybe TRBD1 (6 bases). The CDR3 runs to 13 residues. The V end lost 3 bases, the J end lost 4 bases, and 7 bases lay between the germline ends. Germline V gene sequence: CDR1 SGHTA, CDR2 FQGNSA. The CDR3 DNA sequence: TGTGCCAGCAGCTTCGACAGGAATCAGCCCCAGCATTTT. It specifies CASSFDRNQPQHF. Together with reference TRBV7-2 and TRBJ1-5, the CDR3 gives the full variable domain: GAGVSQSPSNKVTEKGKDVELRCDPISGHTALYWYRQSLGQGLEFLIYFQGNSAPDKSGLPSDRFSAERTGGSVSTLTIQRTQQEDSAVYLCASSFDRNQPQHFGDGTRLSIL.

The chain joins TRBV25-1 to TRBJ2-1; a possible D gene is TRBD2 (6 bases). The CDR3 has 14 amino acids. Germline loops: CDR1 MGHDK, CDR2 SYGVNS. V was clipped by 5 bases and J by 0 bases, with 8 bases between them. DNA of the CDR3: TGTGCCAGCAGTCGGGGGAGCTCCTACAATGAGCAGTTCTTC. Encoded protein: CASSRGSSYNEQFF.

This clone has a single count. The chain has TRBV29-1 and TRBJ2-7; TRBD1 matches at 9 bases. CDR1 is SQVTM, CDR2 ANQGSEA, per germline. V trimming: 2 bases; J trimming: 3 bases; junction bases outside the gene matches: 5. The CDR3 has 14 residues. DNA of the CDR3: TGCAGCGTTGAAATGGGACAGGGCTACTACGAGCAGTACTTC. Amino acids: CSVEMGQGYYEQYF.

The chain combines TRBV2 with TRBJ2-1; D call uncertain. The CDR3 sequence is 17 residues long. Germline V gene data show CDR1 as SNHLY and CDR2 as FYNNEI. V was shortened by 4 bases and J by 0 bases, with 16 bases between the two germline ends. As DNA, the CDR3 is TGTGCCAGCAGTGTATCGAACGAGGCCGTCTCCTACAATGAGCAGTTCTTC. Translated: CASSVSNEAVSYNEQFF. The full variable domain, completed using reference TRBV2 and TRBJ2-1, is EPEVTQTPSHQVTQMGQEVILRCVPISNHLYFYWYRQILGQKVEFLVSFYNNEISEKSEIFDDQFSVERPDGSNFTLKIRSTKLEDSAMYFCASSVSNEAVSYNEQFFGPGTRLTVL.

As for this clone: A far larger clone is just one base off, so this is likely a read error. V usage is TRBV7-2 and J usage is TRBJ2-1; D unresolved. V lost 3 bases to trimming and J lost 3 bases, with 3 bases between them. In germline, CDR1 is SGHTA, CDR2 FQGNSA. This CDR3 is 12 amino acids long. The chain's CDR3 is CASSFYYNEQFF. The CDR3 DNA reads as TGTGCCAGCAGCTTCTACTACAATGAGCAGTTCTTC.

The chain joins TRBV10-3 to TRBJ2-1, with TRBD2 matching 12 bases. This CDR3 is 15 amino acids long. Trimming at V came to 8 bases and at J to 4 bases, leaving 6 bases not matched to a gene. Germline CDR1 and CDR2: ENHRY and SYGVKD. In DNA, the CDR3 is TGTGCCATCGGCCGGACTAGCGGGAATTACAATGAGCAGTTCTTC. Its translation: CAIGRTSGNYNEQFF.

The rearrangement uses TRBV27 and TRBJ2-7, with 9 bases that match TRBD1. Per germline, CDR1 MNHEY and CDR2 SMNVEV (reference sequence). The CDR3 consists of 14 residues. The trim removed 6 bases at V and 4 bases at J, leaving 7 bases unmatched. The CDR3 is CASRPPGQGYEQYF. DNA for the CDR3: TGTGCCAGCAGGCCCCCGGGACAGGGTTACGAGCAGTACTTC.

This clone was found once. The rearrangement joins TRBV5-1 to TRBJ2-7, with TRBD1 matching 8 bases. The CDR3 spans 15 residues. Germline V CDR1 and CDR2: SGHRS, YFSETQ. V dropped 3 bases and J dropped 5; count of bases not matched to a gene: 10. The CDR3 loop reads CASSSVGTGSDEQYF. CDR3 DNA sequence: TGCGCCAGCAGCTCGGTGGGGACAGGATCCGACGAGCAGTACTTC.

This chain links TRBV29-1 with TRBJ2-2; a possible D gene is TRBD1 (6 bases). Trimming took off 7 bases at V and 5 bases at J, with 11 bases between the two ends. CDR1 is SQVTM, CDR2 ANQGSEA, per germline. The CDR3 consists of 12 residues. CDR3 nucleotides: TGCAGCGGACAGGAATCAACCGGGGAGCTGTTTTTT. It translates to CSGQESTGELFF.

The genes are TRBV7-3 and TRBJ2-3; 10 bases are shared with TRBD2. Germline CDR1 reads SGHTA; CDR2 reads FQGTGA. The CDR3 extends over 16 amino acids. The V gene end was trimmed by 5 bases and the J gene end by 4 bases; junction bases not matched to a gene: 9. In nucleotides, the CDR3 is TGTGCCAGCAGCCCCAAGCGGGAGGGCCTTCCAGATACGCAGTATTTT. As protein: CASSPKREGLPDTQYF.

The chain employs TRBV12-2 and TRBJ1-2. TRBV12-2 is classified as a pseudogene. The CDR3 runs 16 residues. CDR3 coding DNA: TGTGCAAGTCGCCCGACGCCTTGGGTAGGGTTCTATGGCTACACCTTC. Translating it yields CASRPTPWVGFYGYTF.

This chain uses TRBV7-2 with TRBJ1-2, with D unclear. The CDR3 loop spans 13 amino acids. V gave up 5 bases and J gave up 4 bases, with 11 bases separating them. CDR1 and CDR2 from the germline V gene are SGHTA and FQGNSA. This chain's CDR3 is CASSIAVPYGYTF. The CDR3, as DNA: TGTGCCAGCAGCATCGCCGTTCCCTATGGCTACACCTTC.